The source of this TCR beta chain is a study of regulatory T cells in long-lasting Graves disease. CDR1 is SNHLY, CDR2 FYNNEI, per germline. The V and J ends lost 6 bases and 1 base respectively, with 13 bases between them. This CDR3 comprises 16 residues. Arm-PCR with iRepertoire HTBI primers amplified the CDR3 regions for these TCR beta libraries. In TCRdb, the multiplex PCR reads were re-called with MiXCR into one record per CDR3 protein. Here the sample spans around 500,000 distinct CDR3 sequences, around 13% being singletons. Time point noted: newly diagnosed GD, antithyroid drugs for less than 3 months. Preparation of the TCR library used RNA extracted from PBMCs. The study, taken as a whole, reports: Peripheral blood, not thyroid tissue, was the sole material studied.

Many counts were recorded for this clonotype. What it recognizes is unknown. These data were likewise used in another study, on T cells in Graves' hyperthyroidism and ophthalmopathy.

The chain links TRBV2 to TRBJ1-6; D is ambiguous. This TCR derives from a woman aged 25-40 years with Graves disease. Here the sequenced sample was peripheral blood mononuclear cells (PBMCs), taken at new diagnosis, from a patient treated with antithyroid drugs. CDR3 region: CASRKDASSYNSPLHF. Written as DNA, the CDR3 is TGTGCCAGCAGGAAGGACGCATCTTCCTATAATTCACCCCTCCACTTT.